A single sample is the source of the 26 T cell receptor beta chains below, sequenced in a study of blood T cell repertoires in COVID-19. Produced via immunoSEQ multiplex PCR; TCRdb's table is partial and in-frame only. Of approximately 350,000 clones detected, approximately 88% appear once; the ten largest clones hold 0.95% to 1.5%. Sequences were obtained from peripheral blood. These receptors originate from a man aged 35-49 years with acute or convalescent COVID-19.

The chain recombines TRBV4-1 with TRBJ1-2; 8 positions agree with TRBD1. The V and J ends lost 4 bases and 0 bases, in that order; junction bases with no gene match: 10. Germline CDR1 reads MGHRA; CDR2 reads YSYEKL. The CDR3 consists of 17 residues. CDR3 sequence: CASSPRDRRIANYGYTF. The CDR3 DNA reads TGCGCCAGCAGCCCCCGGGACAGGCGGATCGCTAACTATGGCTACACCTTC.

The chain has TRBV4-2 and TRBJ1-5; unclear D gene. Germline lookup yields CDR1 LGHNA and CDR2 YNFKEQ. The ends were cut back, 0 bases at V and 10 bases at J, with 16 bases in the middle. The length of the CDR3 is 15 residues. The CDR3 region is CASSQDRSASGPQHF. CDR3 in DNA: TGTGCCAGCAGCCAAGATAGGTCAGCTAGTGGCCCCCAGCATTTT.

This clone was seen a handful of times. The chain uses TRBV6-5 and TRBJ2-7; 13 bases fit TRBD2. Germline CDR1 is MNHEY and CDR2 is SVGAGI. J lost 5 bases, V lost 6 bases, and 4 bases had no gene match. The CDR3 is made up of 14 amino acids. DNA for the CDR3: TGTGCCAGCAGAACTAGCGGGAGGGTCGACGAGCAGTACTTC. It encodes CASRTSGRVDEQYF.

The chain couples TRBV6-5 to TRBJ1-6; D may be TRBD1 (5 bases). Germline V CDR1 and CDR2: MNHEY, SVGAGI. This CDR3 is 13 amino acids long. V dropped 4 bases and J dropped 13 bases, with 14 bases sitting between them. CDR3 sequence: CASSFGQTVPLHF. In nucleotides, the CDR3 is TGTGCCAGCAGTTTTGGACAAACCGTTCCCCTCCACTTT.

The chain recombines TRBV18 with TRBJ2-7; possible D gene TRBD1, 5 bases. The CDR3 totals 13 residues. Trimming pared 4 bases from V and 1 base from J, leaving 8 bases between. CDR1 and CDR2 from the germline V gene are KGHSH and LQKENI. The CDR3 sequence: CASSLWTSYEQYF. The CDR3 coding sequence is TGTGCCAGCTCACTATGGACATCCTACGAGCAGTACTTC. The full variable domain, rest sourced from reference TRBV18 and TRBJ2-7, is NAGVMQNPRHLVRRRGQEARLRCSPMKGHSHVYWYRQLPEEGLKFMVYLQKENIIDESGMPKERFSAEFPKEGPSILRIQQVVRGDSAAYFCASSLWTSYEQYFGPGTRLTVT.

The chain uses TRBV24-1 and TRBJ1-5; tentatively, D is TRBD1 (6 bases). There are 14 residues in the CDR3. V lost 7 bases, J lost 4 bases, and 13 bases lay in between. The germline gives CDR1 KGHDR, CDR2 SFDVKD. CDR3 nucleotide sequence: TGTGCCACCAGCAATAACAGGGTAAATCAGCCCCAGCATTTT. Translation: CATSNNRVNQPQHF.

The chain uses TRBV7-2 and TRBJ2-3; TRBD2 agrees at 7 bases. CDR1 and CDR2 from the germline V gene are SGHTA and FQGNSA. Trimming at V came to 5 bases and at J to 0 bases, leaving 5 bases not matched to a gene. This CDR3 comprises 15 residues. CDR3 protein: CASSNSGLSTDTQYF. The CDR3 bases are TGTGCCAGCAGCAATAGCGGGCTTAGCACAGATACGCAGTATTTT.

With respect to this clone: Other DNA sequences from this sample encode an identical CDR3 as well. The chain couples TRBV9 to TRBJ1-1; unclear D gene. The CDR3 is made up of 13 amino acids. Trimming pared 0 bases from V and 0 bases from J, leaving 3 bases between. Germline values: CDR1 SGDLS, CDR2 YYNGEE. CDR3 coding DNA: TGTGCCAGCAGCGTAGATATGAACACTGAAGCTTTCTTT. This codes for CASSVDMNTEAFF.

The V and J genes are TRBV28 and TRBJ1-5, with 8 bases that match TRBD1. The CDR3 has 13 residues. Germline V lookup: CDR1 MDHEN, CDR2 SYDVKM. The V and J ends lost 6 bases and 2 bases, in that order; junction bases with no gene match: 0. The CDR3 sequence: CASRTGGNQPQHF. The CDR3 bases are TGTGCCAGCAGGACAGGGGGCAATCAGCCCCAGCATTTT.

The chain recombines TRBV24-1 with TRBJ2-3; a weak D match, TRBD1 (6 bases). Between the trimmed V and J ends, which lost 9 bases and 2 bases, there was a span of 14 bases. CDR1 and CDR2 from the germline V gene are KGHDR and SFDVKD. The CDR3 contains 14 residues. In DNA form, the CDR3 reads TGTGCCACCTCCCCGGACAGACTCACAGATACGCAGTATTTT. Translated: CATSPDRLTDTQYF.

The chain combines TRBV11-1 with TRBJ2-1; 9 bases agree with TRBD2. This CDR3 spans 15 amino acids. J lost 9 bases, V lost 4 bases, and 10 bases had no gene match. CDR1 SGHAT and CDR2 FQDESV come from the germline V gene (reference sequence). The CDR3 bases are TGTGCCAGCAGCTACAGCGGGGGGAGGGGGAGTGAGCAGTTCTTC. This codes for CASSYSGGRGSEQFF. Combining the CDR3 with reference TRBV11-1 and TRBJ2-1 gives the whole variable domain EAEVAQSPRYKITEKSQAVAFWCDPISGHATLYWYRQILGQGPELLVQFQDESVVDDSQLPKDRFSAERLKGVDSTLKIQPAELGDSAMYLCASSYSGGRGSEQFFGPGTRLTVL.

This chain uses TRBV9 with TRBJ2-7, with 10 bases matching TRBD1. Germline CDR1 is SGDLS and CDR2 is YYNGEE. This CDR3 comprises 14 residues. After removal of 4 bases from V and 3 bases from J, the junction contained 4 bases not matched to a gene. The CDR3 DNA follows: TGTGCCAGCAGCCCGGGACAGGGGAACTACGAGCAGTACTTC. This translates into CASSPGQGNYEQYF.

This CDR3 reads CASSPGTTNTGELFF. CDR3 DNA: TGTGCCAGCAGCCCCGGGACTACCAACACCGGGGAGCTGTTTTTT. The rearrangement links TRBV7-3 to TRBJ2-2; 7 nucleotides match TRBD2. The CDR3 is 15 residues long. The germline V gene encodes CDR1 SGHTA and CDR2 FQGTGA. With V trimmed by 5 bases and J by 2 bases, 5 bases remained unmatched. Drawing the rest from reference TRBV7-3 and TRBJ2-2, the complete variable domain is GAGVSQTPSNKVTEKGKYVELRCDPISGHTALYWYRQSLGQGPEFLIYFQGTGAADDSGLPNDRFFAVRPEGSVSTLKIQRTERGDSAVYLCASSPGTTNTGELFFGEGSRLTVL.

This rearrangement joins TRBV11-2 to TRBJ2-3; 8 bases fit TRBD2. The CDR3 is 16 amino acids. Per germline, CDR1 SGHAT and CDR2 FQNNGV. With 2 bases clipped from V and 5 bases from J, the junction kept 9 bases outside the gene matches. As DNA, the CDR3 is TGTGCCAGCAGCTTACTCGCTAGCGGGTATGGAGATACGCAGTATTTT. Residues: CASSLLASGYGDTQYF.

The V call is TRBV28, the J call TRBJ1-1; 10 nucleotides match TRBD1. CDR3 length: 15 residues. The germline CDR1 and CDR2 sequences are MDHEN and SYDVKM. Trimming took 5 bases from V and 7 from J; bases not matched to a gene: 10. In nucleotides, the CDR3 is TGTGCCAGCAGTGGGGACAGGGGTTCCTCTCGTGAAGCTTTCTTT. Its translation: CASSGDRGSSREAFF.

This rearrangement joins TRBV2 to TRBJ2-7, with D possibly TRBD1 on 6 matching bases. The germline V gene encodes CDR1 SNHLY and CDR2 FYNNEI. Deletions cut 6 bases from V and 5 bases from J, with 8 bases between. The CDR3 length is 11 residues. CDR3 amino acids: CASRDSNEQYF. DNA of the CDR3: TGTGCCAGCAGGGACAGTAACGAGCAGTACTTC.

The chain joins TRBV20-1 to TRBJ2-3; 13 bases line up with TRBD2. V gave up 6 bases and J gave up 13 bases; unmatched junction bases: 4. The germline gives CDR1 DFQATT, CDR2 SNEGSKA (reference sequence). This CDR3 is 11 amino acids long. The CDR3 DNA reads TGCAGTGCCAAGGGACTAGCGGGAAAGTATTTT. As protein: CSAKGLAGKYF.

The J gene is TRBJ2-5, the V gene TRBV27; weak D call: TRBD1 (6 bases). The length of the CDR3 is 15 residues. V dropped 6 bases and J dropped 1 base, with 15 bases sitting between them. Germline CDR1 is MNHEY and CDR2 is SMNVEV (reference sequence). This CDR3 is CASRLTGTSQETQYF. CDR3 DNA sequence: TGTGCCAGCAGACTTACCGGGACATCCCAAGAGACCCAGTACTTC.

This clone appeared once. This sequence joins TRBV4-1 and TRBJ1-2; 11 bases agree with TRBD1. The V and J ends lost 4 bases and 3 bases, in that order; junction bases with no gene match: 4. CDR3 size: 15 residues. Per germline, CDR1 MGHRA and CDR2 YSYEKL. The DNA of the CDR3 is TGCGCCAGCAGCCGAGGACAGGGGGCGGACTATGGCTACACCTTC. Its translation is CASSRGQGADYGYTF.

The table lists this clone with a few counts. CDR3 region: CASTLTGSLSGANVLTF. Written as DNA, the CDR3 is TGCGCCAGCACCCTGACAGGGTCCTTATCTGGGGCCAACGTCCTGACTTTC. V gene TRBV5-1 combines with J gene TRBJ2-6; the match to TRBD1 covers 7 bases. The CDR3 sequence is 17 residues long. Germline-derived CDR1 and CDR2 are SGHRS and YFSETQ. The junction had 10 bases not matched to a gene; V was cut back by 6 bases and J by 1 base.

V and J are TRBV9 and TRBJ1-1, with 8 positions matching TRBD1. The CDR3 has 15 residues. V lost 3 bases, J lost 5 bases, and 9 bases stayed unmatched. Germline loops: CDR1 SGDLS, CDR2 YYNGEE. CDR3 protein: CASSAMDRAYTEAFF. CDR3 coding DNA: TGTGCCAGCAGCGCCATGGACAGGGCTTATACTGAAGCTTTCTTT.

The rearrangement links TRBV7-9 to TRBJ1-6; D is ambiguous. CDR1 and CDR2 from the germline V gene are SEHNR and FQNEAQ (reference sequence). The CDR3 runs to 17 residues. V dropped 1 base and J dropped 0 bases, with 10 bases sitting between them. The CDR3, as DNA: TGTGCCAGCAGCTTAGGTGGGCTCTACTCCTATAATTCACCCCTCCACTTT. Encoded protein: CASSLGGLYSYNSPLHF. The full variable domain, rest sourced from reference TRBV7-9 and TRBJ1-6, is DTGVSQNPRHKITKRGQNVTFRCDPISEHNRLYWYRQTLGQGPEFLTYFQNEAQLEKSRLLSDRFSAERPKGSFSTLEIQRTEQGDSAMYLCASSLGGLYSYNSPLHFGNGTRLTVT.

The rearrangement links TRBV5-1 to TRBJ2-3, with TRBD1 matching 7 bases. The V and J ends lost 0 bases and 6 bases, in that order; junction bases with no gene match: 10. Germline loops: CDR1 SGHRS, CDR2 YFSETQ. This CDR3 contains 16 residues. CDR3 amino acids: CASSLVPLQGSDTQYF. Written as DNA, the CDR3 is TGCGCCAGCAGCTTGGTTCCTCTACAGGGGTCGGATACGCAGTATTTT.

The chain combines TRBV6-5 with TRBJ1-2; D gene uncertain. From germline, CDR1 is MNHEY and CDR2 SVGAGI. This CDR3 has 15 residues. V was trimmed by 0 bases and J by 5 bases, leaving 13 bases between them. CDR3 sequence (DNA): TGTGCCAGCAGTTACTCGGCCCGCGGGGAGTATGGCTACACCTTC. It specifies CASSYSARGEYGYTF.

This CDR3 is CASSQGPSLNEKLFF. In DNA, the CDR3 is TGCGCCAGCAGCCAAGGGCCTAGTCTTAATGAAAAACTGTTTTTT. This chain joins TRBV4-3 and TRBJ1-4, with no clear D. The CDR3 contains 15 residues. Germline V gives CDR1 LGHNA, CDR2 YSLEER. V lost 1 base, J lost 4 bases, and 10 bases lay in between.

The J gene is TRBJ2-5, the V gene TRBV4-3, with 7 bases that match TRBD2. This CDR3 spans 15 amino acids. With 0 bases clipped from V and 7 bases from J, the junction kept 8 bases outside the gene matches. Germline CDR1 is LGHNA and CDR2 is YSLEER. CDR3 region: CASSQEVGAGTTQYF. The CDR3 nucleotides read TGCGCCAGCAGCCAAGAAGTAGGAGCGGGGACGACCCAGTACTTC.